Below are 27 T cell receptor beta chains sequenced from a single sample in a study of blood T cells in healthy people across ages. The use of a sample-barcoded 5' primer and a J-beta primer mix characterized a second PCR of roughly 6 to 11 cycles. TCRdb passed the 5' RACE reads through MiXCR, listing each CDR3 protein once. Seen here are hundreds of thousands of distinct CDR3 sequences, under 55% observed once, and the top ten hold roughly a fifth. Sequencing used blood. The receptor source for this set is a man aged 55 to 70 in good health.

This clonotype has just a few counts. The chain recombines TRBV7-2 with TRBJ1-4; D is uncertain. V gave up 5 bases and J gave up 5 bases, with 12 bases separating them. Looked up from germline, CDR1 is SGHTA and CDR2 is FQGNSA. CDR3 length: 14 residues. CDR3 protein: CASSPPSVNEKLFF. CDR3 DNA sequence: TGTGCCAGCAGCCCGCCCAGCGTCAATGAAAAACTGTTTTTT.

V is TRBV27 and J is TRBJ1-5, with TRBD1 identical over 8 bases. The CDR3 runs to 16 residues. Trimming took 2 bases from V and 4 from J; bases not matched to a gene: 7. Germline V gene lookup returns CDR1 MNHEY and CDR2 SMNVEV (reference sequence). CDR3 nucleotide sequence: TGTGCCAGCAGTTTAACGACAGGGGACAAAAATCAGCCCCAGCATTTT. Amino acids: CASSLTTGDKNQPQHF.

This clonotype occurred once. The rearrangement joins TRBV10-3 to TRBJ1-1; TRBD1 might be the D (6 bases). The V and J ends lost 2 bases and 0 bases respectively, with 16 bases between them. CDR3 length: 17 amino acids. CDR1 and CDR2 from the germline V gene are ENHRY and SYGVKD. CDR3 nucleotides: TGTGCCATCAGTGAGAGGGGGGGCAGCCCCATGAACACTGAAGCTTTCTTT. Its protein product is CAISERGGSPMNTEAFF.

CDR3 amino acids: CASSQLHLSGQKNIQYF. Written as DNA, the CDR3 is TGTGCCAGCAGCCAACTCCACCTGTCGGGACAGAAAAACATTCAGTACTTC. The chain carries TRBV11-2 and TRBJ2-4; 7 bases fit TRBD1. Germline assignment: CDR1 SGHAT and CDR2 FQNNGV. J was trimmed by 4 bases and V by 5 bases; bases with no gene match: 14. CDR3 size: 17 residues.

V is TRBV7-2 and J is TRBJ2-1, with 12 bases identical to TRBD1. This CDR3 has 15 residues. Trimming at V came to 2 bases and at J to 10 bases, leaving 6 bases not matched to a gene. CDR1 SGHTA and CDR2 FQGNSA come from the germline V gene. In DNA, the CDR3 is TGTGCCAGCAGCTTAAACCCCGGGACAGGGGGCGAGCAGTTCTTC. Encoded protein: CASSLNPGTGGEQFF.

The genes are TRBV7-2 and TRBJ1-5; possible D gene TRBD1, 6 bases. This CDR3 has 13 residues. Looked up from germline, CDR1 is SGHTA and CDR2 is FQGNSA. Trimming removed 7 bases at V and 2 bases at J, with 9 bases between. The CDR3 loop reads CASNNRGNQPQHF. In DNA form, the CDR3 reads TGTGCCAGCAACAACAGGGGCAATCAGCCCCAGCATTTT. Using reference TRBV7-2 and TRBJ1-5 for the parts outside the CDR3, the full variable domain is GAGVSQSPSNKVTEKGKDVELRCDPISGHTALYWYRQSLGQGLEFLIYFQGNSAPDKSGLPSDRFSAERTGGSVSTLTIQRTQQEDSAVYLCASNNRGNQPQHFGDGTRLSIL.

This rearrangement joins TRBV7-9 to TRBJ1-2, with D possibly being TRBD1 (6 bases). Per the germline V gene, CDR1 is SEHNR and CDR2 is FQNEAQ (reference sequence). Trimming stripped 6 bases from V and 7 bases from J, with 15 bases between. This CDR3 is built from 13 residues. The CDR3 DNA follows: TGTGCCAGCAGGAGGGACATTCCTTCTGGCTACACCTTC. Its translation is CASRRDIPSGYTF.

A note on this clonotype: This may stem from a read error, because a much larger clone lies one nucleotide away. The CDR3 DNA sequence: TGTGCCAGCAGCCCGCGGTTTGGCTATGACTACACCTTC. Translated, it gives CASSPRFGYDYTF. The chain joins TRBV12-3 or TRBV12-4 to TRBJ1-2, with D hard to call. The CDR3 loop spans 13 amino acids.

This sequence joins TRBV3-1 and TRBJ2-7; 9 nucleotides align to TRBD1. The J call may be mistaken, given a closer DNA end match to TRBJ2-5. Germline V gives CDR1 LGHDT, CDR2 YNNKEL (reference sequence). The CDR3 spans 15 residues. The CDR3 is CASSQPGQGRETQYF. CDR3 nucleotides: TGTGCCAGCAGCCAACCGGGACAGGGCCGCGAGACCCAGTACTTC.

This clonotype was seen more than once but under ten times. The V gene is TRBV10-3, the J gene TRBJ2-3, with 9 bases lining up with TRBD1. This CDR3 is built from 16 residues. In germline, CDR1 is ENHRY, CDR2 SYGVKD. The V segment lost 4 bases and the J segment 2 bases; nucleotides outside the gene matches: 7. Written as DNA, the CDR3 is TGTGCCATCAGTGTGTCGGGGACAGGGATCACAGATACGCAGTATTTT. Translated: CAISVSGTGITDTQYF.

The table lists this clonotype with a count of one. This sequence joins TRBV20-1 and TRBJ1-4, with a possible D match to TRBD1 (5 bases). Germline assignment: CDR1 DFQATT and CDR2 SNEGSKA (reference sequence). V was clipped by 3 bases and J by 0 bases, with 11 bases between them. The CDR3 covers 15 residues. The DNA of the CDR3 is TGCAGTGCTAGTAGACAGAGAGCAACTAATGAAAAACTGTTTTTT. Its translation: CSASRQRATNEKLFF.

This clonotype was counted a few times. The J gene is TRBJ2-5, the V gene TRBV2; D uncertain. V was cut by 6 bases and J by 5 bases, with 22 bases left in between. CDR1 is SNHLY, CDR2 FYNNEI, per germline. The CDR3 has 16 residues. Here the CDR3 reads CASSASNLGRQETQYF. In nucleotides, the CDR3 is TGTGCCAGCAGCGCCTCCAACTTAGGGCGCCAGGAGACCCAGTACTTC.

The V call is TRBV7-9, the J call TRBJ1-1; TRBD1 might be the D (6 bases). V dropped 7 bases and J dropped 1 base, with 22 bases sitting between them. Germline lookup yields CDR1 SEHNR and CDR2 FQNEAQ (reference sequence). CDR3 length: 17 residues. The CDR3 bases are TGTGCCAGCAATCCCATTGGAGGGGGTCAGGGGAACACTGAAGCTTTCTTT. Amino acid sequence: CASNPIGGGQGNTEAFF.

This clonotype is a singleton in its sample. The rearrangement links TRBV7-2 to TRBJ1-1, with TRBD1 matching 7 bases. The CDR3 is 15 residues long. The germline gives CDR1 SGHTA, CDR2 FQGNSA. Trimming took 1 base from V and 0 from J; bases not matched to a gene: 2. The DNA for the CDR3 is TGTGCCAGCAGCTTAGTAGGACAGGTGAACACTGAAGCTTTCTTT. Its translation is CASSLVGQVNTEAFF.

This chain connects TRBV7-9 to TRBJ1-6; D possibly corresponds to TRBD1 (5 bases). There are 17 residues in the CDR3. Germline loops: CDR1 SEHNR, CDR2 FQNEAQ (reference sequence). Deletions cut 1 base from V and 5 bases from J, with 15 bases between. The CDR3 reads CASSLGAGLFDNSPLHF. CDR3 in DNA: TGTGCCAGCAGCTTAGGAGCAGGGTTATTCGATAATTCACCCCTCCACTTT.

The chain has TRBV9 and TRBJ2-7, with 7 bases that match TRBD1. Germline CDR1 SGDLS, CDR2 YYNGEE. V lost 3 bases to trimming and J lost 5 bases; unmatched junction nucleotides: 11. This CDR3 contains 15 residues. The CDR3 protein is CASSASETGYDEQYF. The CDR3 DNA follows: TGTGCCAGCAGCGCATCCGAGACAGGGTATGACGAGCAGTACTTC.

The sample holds many counts of this clonotype. The rearrangement links TRBV7-2 to TRBJ2-4; the D is unclear. V lost 1 base to trimming and J lost 7 bases, with 8 bases between them. Germline V CDR1 and CDR2: SGHTA, FQGNSA. There are 13 residues in the CDR3. Here the CDR3 reads CASSLGLENIQYF. The CDR3 DNA sequence: TGTGCCAGCAGCTTAGGGCTAGAGAACATTCAGTACTTC.

The CDR3 region has the DNA TGTGCCAGCAGCATGAGGACTCCGGGAATCGAGACCCAGTACTTC. Translating it yields CASSMRTPGIETQYF. The rearrangement uses TRBV7-2 and TRBJ2-5, with D perhaps matching TRBD2 (5 bases). Germline V gene data show CDR1 as SGHTA and CDR2 as FQGNSA. CDR3 size: 15 residues. V lost 5 bases and J lost 5, with 18 bases in between.

This clonotype was counted ten times or more. The V and J genes are TRBV7-9 and TRBJ1-1; weak D call: TRBD1 (6 bases). In germline, CDR1 is SEHNR, CDR2 FQNEAQ (reference sequence). Trimming removed 3 bases from V and 0 bases from J, with 11 bases in between. CDR3 length equals 15 residues. DNA of the CDR3: TGTGCCAGCAGCTTTTCGACAGGTTTGAACACTGAAGCTTTCTTT. Translated, it gives CASSFSTGLNTEAFF.

This clonotype occurred a few times. The rearrangement joins TRBV20-1 to TRBJ1-5; D remains ambiguous. With 1 base removed from V and 3 bases from J, the gap between germline ends came to 13 bases. Germline V gene data show CDR1 as DFQATT and CDR2 as SNEGSKA (reference sequence). This CDR3 comprises 15 residues. CDR3 bases: TGCAGTGCTAGAGCGATATCAGGCACCAATCAGCCCCAGCATTTT. Protein product: CSARAISGTNQPQHF.

The genes are TRBV14 and TRBJ2-7; D is perhaps TRBD2 (6 bases). Germline V lookup: CDR1 SGHDN, CDR2 FVKESK. The CDR3 spans 14 residues. V was clipped by 4 bases and J by 2 bases, with 12 bases between them. DNA for the CDR3: TGTGCCAGCAGCCCAAGACTAGTTGCCTACGAGCAGTACTTC. The encoded protein is CASSPRLVAYEQYF.

This chain links TRBV20-1 with TRBJ2-3; TRBD2 matches 11 bases. Germline loops: CDR1 DFQATT, CDR2 SNEGSKA (reference sequence). V lost 6 bases to trimming and J lost 5 bases; unmatched junction nucleotides: 13. The CDR3 has 16 residues. The CDR3 loop reads CSAKPVLAGARDTQYF. The CDR3 DNA is TGCAGTGCAAAACCTGTACTAGCGGGGGCTCGAGATACGCAGTATTTT.

The V call is TRBV20-1, the J call TRBJ2-4; D may correspond to TRBD1 or TRBD2 (5 bases each). The J call may not be correct, given that the DNA end is closer to TRBJ2-5. The CDR3 has 13 amino acids. Germline values: CDR1 DFQATT, CDR2 SNEGSKA (reference sequence). The CDR3, as DNA: TGCAGTGCTAGAGCGGAGTGGGGGGAGACCCAGTACTTC. It yields the protein CSARAEWGETQYF.

CDR3 DNA: TGCAGTGCTAGAGTAGCGGGGGCCCCACCCTACGAGCAGTACTTC. Protein product: CSARVAGAPPYEQYF. This chain joins TRBV20-1 and TRBJ2-4; 9 nucleotides match TRBD2. The DNA end is more similar to TRBJ2-7, so the J call may be wrong. This CDR3 has 15 residues. The germline V gene has CDR1 DFQATT and CDR2 SNEGSKA (reference sequence).

This chain connects TRBV7-6 to TRBJ1-2; D is perhaps TRBD1 (6 bases). Germline V CDR1 and CDR2: SGHVS, FNYEAQ. The CDR3 has 15 amino acids. V was pared by 1 base and J by 4 bases, with 13 bases between. CDR3 nucleotides: TGTGCCAGCAGCTTAGGCCAGGGGAGTAGCTATGGCTACACCTTC. Amino acids: CASSLGQGSSYGYTF.

This clonotype was seen many times. The chain joins TRBV12-3 or TRBV12-4 to TRBJ2-6; D uncertain. This CDR3 is 13 amino acids long. Trimming took off 6 bases at V and 1 base at J, with 4 bases between the two ends. The CDR3 loop reads CASSFSGANVLTF. The CDR3 DNA reads TGTGCCAGCAGCTTTTCTGGGGCCAACGTCCTGACTTTC.

The sample holds many counts of this clonotype. J is TRBJ2-1 and V is TRBV3-1; no reliable D call. V lost 0 bases to trimming and J lost 5 bases, with 8 bases between them. Germline CDR1 and CDR2: LGHDT and YNNKEL (reference sequence). This CDR3 contains 14 residues. Written as DNA, the CDR3 is TGTGCCAGCAGCCAAGATGGTAGAAACAATGAGCAGTTCTTC. As protein: CASSQDGRNNEQFF.